The source of this T cell receptor (beta chain) is a study of resident and recirculating memory T cells in vitiligo. Study observations and caveats: Non-conserved TCRs across sites and patients suggested distinct clones per lesion. No unique dominant TCR clone was found in vitiligo lesions.

Stable patients also lacked confetti depigmentation, a sign of active vitiligo. This clone was observed once. Its cognate antigen is unknown. Produced via immunoSEQ multiplex PCR; TCRdb's table is partial and in-frame only. The sample lists 60,000 to 80,000 clones, approximately 90% occurring once. CDR1 MNHEY and CDR2 SVGAGI come from the germline V gene. Trimming cost V 5 bases and J 0 bases, with 11 bases left between them. This CDR3 region has 15 residues. This TCR derives from a male donor with vitiligo. Sequencing was carried out using blood. V is TRBV6-5 and J is TRBJ1-3; TRBD1 is a possible D gene (5 bases). The CDR3 here is CASSQGTGSGNTIYF. Written as DNA, the CDR3 is TGTGCCAGCAGTCAGGGTACCGGCTCTGGAAACACCATATATTTT.